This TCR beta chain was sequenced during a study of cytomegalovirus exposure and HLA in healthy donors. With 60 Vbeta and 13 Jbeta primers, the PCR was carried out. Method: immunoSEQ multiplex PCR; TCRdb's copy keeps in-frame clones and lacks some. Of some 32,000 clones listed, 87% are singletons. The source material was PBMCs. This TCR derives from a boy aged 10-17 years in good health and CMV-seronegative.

The CDR3, as DNA: TGCGCCAGCAGCCAAGGCCCGGCGGGGTCCAATGAGCAGTTCTTC. Translation: CASSQGPAGSNEQFF. This chain connects TRBV4-1 to TRBJ2-1; D possibly corresponds to TRBD2 (6 bases). CDR3 size: 15 residues. The germline CDR1 and CDR2 sequences are MGHRA and YSYEKL. V gave up 1 base and J gave up 6 bases, with 13 bases separating them.